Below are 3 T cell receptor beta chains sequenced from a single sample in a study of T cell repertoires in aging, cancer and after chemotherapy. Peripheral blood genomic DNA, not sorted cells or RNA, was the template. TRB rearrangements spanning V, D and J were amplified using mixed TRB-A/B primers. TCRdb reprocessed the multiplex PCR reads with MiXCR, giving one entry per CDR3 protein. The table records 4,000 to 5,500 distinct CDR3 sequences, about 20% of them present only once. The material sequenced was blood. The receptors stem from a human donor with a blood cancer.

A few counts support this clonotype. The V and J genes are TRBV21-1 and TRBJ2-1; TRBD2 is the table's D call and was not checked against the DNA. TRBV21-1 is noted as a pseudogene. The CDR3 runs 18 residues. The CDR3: CASRRGASSGGAGNEQFF. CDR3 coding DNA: TGTGCCAGCAGAAGAGGGGCTTCTAGCGGGGGGGCCGGGAATGAGCAGTTCTTC.

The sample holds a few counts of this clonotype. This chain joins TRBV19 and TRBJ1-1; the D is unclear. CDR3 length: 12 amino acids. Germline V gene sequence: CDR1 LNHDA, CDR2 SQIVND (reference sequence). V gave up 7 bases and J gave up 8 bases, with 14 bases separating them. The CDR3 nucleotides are TGTGCCAGTATTGGGAAGATTGGAGAAGCTTTCTTT. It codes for CASIGKIGEAFF.

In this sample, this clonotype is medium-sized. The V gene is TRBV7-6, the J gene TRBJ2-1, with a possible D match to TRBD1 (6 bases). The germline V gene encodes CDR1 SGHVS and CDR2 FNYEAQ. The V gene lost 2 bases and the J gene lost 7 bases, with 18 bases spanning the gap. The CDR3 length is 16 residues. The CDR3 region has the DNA TGTGCCAGCAGCTTACTTGACAGGACCTCTGGGAATGAGCAGTTCTTC. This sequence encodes CASSLLDRTSGNEQFF.